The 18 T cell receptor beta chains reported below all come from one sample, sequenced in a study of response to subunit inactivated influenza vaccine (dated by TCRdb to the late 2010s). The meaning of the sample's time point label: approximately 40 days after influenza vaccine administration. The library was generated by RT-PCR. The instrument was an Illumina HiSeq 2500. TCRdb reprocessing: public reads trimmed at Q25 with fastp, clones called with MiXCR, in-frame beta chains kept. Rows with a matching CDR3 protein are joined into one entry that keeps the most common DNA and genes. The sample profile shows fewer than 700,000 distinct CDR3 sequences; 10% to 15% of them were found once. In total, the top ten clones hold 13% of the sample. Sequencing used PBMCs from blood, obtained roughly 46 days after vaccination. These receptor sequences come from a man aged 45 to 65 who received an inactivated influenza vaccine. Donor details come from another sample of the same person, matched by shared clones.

CDR3 coding DNA: TGTGCCAGCAGGGAAAGGACTAGCGGGATAAACGAGCAGTACTTC. Its translation: CASRERTSGINEQYF. V and J are TRBV2 and TRBJ2-7; 12 positions match TRBD2. The CDR3 is 15 residues long. Trimming took 6 bases from V and 5 from J; bases not matched to a gene: 8. CDR1 is SNHLY and CDR2 is FYNNEI in the germline V gene.

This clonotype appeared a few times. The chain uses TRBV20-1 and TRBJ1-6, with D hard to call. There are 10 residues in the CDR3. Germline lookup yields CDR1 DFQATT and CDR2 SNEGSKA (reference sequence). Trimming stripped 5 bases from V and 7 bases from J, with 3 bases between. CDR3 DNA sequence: TGCAGTGCTCACAATTCACCCCTCCACTTT. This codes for CSAHNSPLHF.

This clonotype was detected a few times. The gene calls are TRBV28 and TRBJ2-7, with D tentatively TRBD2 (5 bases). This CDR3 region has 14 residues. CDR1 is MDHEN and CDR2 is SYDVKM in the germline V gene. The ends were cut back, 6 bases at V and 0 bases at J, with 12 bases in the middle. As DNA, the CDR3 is TGTGCCAGCAGCCGAGCGGCTTACTCCTACGAGCAGTACTTC. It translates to CASSRAAYSYEQYF.

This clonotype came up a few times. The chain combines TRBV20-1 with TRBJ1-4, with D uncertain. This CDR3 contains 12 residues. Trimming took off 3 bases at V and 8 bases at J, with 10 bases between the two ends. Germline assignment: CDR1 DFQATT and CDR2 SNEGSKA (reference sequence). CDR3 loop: CSARVSGEKLFF. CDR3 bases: TGCAGTGCTAGGGTCTCTGGGGAAAAACTGTTTTTT.

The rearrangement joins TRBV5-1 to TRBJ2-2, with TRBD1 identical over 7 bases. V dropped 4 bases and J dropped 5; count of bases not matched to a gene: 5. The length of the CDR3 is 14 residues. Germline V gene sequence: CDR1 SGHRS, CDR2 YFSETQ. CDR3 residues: CASSVLQGTGELFF. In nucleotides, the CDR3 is TGCGCCAGCAGCGTCTTACAGGGGACCGGGGAGCTGTTTTTT.

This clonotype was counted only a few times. This chain's CDR3 is CASSQGTGSAEHF. CDR3 sequence (DNA): TGTGCCAGCAGCCAGGGGACAGGTTCCGCGGAGCATTTT. The chain combines TRBV4-2 with TRBJ1-5, with 8 bases identical to TRBD1. The CDR3 loop spans 13 amino acids. Germline CDR1 and CDR2: LGHNA and YNFKEQ. V dropped 3 bases and J dropped 14; count of bases not matched to a gene: 9.

CDR3 sequence: CASRRGTGTGTEAFF. CDR3 coding DNA: TGTGCCAGCAGGCGCGGGACAGGGACAGGCACTGAAGCTTTCTTT. V gene TRBV6-1 combines with J gene TRBJ1-1; TRBD1 matches 9 bases. This CDR3 region has 15 residues. V dropped 6 bases and J dropped 4; count of bases not matched to a gene: 9. Germline values: CDR1 MNHNS, CDR2 SASEGT.

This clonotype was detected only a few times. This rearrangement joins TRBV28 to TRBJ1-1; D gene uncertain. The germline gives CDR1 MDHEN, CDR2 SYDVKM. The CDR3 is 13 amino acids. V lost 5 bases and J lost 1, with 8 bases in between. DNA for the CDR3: TGTGCCAGCAGTCTAACGAAGAACACTGAAGCTTTCTTT. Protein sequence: CASSLTKNTEAFF.

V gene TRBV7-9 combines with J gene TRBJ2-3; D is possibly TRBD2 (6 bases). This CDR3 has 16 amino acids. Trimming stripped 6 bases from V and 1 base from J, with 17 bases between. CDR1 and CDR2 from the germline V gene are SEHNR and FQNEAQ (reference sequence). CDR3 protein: CASRTRRVDGTDTQYF. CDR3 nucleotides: TGTGCCAGCAGGACCAGGAGGGTGGATGGCACAGATACGCAGTATTTT.

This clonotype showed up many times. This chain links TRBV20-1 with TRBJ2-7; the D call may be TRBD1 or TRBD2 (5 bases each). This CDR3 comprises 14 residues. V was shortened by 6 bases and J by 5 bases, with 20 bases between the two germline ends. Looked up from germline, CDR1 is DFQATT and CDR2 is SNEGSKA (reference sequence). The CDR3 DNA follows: TGCAGTGCCCCTAGCCAGGGCTCTAGAAACGAGCAGTACTTC. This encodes CSAPSQGSRNEQYF.

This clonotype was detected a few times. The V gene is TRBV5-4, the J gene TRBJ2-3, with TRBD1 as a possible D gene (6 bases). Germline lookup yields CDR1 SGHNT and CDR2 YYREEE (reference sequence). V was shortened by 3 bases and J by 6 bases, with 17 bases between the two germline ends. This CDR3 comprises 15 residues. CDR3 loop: CASSSDRKIGDTQYF. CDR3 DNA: TGTGCCAGCAGCTCGGACAGAAAAATAGGGGATACGCAGTATTTT.

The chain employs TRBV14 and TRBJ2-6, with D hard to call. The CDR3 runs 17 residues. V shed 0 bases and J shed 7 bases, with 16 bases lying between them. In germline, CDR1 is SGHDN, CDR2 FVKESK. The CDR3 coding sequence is TGTGCCAGCAGCCAAGATAAGTCAGCTGTTAGTGCCAACGTCCTGACTTTC. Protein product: CASSQDKSAVSANVLTF. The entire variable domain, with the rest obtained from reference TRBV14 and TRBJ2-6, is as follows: EAGVTQFPSHSVIEKGQTVTLRCDPISGHDNLYWYRRVMGKEIKFLLHFVKESKQDESGMPNNRFLAERTGGTYSTLKVQPAELEDSGVYFCASSQDKSAVSANVLTFGAGSRLTVL.

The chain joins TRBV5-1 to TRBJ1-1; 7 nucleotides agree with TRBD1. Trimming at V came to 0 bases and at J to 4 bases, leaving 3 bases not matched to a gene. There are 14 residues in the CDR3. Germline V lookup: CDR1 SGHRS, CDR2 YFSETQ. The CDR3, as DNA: TGCGCCAGCAGCTTGGTACAGGGGACCACTGAAGCTTTCTTT. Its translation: CASSLVQGTTEAFF. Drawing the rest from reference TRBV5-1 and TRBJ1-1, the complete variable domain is KAGVTQTPRYLIKTRGQQVTLSCSPISGHRSVSWYQQTPGQGLQFLFEYFSETQRNKGNFPGRFSGRQFSNSRSEMNVSTLELGDSALYLCASSLVQGTTEAFFGQGTRLTVV.

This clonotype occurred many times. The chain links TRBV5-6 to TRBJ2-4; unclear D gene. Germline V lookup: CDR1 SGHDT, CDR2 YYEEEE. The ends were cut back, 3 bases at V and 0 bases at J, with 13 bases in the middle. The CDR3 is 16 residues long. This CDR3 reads CASSSFSRLAKNIQYF. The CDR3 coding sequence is TGTGCCAGCAGCTCCTTTAGCAGATTAGCCAAAAACATTCAGTACTTC.

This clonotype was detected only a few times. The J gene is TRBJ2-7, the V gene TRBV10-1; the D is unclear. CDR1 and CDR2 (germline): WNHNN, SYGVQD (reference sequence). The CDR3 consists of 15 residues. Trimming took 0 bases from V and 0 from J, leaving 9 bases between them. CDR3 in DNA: TGCGCCAGCAGTGAGTCGTCGGATTTCTCCTACGAGCAGTACTTC. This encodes CASSESSDFSYEQYF.

CDR3 nucleotides: TGTGCCAGCAGCTTAGGTGACAGACAAGCAGCGGGAGCTTTCTTT. Translating it yields CASSLGDRQAAGAFF. V gene TRBV7-9 combines with J gene TRBJ1-1; perhaps TRBD1 as D (5 bases). Germline loops: CDR1 SEHNR, CDR2 FQNEAQ (reference sequence). The CDR3 is 15 residues long. V was shortened by 1 base and J by 10 bases, with 19 bases between the two germline ends.

Here the CDR3 reads CASSYGGGELFF. The DNA of the CDR3 is TGTGCCAGCAGCTACGGTGGGGGGGAGCTGTTTTTT. The chain employs TRBV6-2 or TRBV6-3 and TRBJ2-2; D gene unclear. Trimming removed 6 bases from V and 8 bases from J, with 10 bases in between. The CDR3 extends over 12 amino acids. CDR1 and CDR2 from the germline V gene are MNHEY and SVGEGT.

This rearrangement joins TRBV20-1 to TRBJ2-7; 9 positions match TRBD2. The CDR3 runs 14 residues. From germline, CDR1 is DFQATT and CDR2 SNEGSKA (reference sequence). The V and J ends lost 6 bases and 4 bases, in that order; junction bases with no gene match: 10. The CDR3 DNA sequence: TGCAGTGCATCCGGGACTAGCTTTTCGTACGAGCAGTACTTC. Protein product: CSASGTSFSYEQYF.